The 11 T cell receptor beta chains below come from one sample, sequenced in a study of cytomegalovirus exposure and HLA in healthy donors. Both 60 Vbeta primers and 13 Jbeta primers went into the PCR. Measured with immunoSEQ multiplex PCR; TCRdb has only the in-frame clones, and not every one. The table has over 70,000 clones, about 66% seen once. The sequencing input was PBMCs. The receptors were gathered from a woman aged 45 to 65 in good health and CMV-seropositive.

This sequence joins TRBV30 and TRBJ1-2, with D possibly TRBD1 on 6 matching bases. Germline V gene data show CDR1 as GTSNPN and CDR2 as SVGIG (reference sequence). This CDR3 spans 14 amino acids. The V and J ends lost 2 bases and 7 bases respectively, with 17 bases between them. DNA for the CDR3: TGTGCCTGGAGTCCTAGGGCAGGGGCAGCTGGCTACACCTTC. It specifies CAWSPRAGAAGYTF.

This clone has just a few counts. The CDR3: CASSILSSGANVLTF. The CDR3 DNA is TGTGCCAGTAGTATCTTGAGCTCTGGGGCCAACGTCCTGACTTTC. The J gene is TRBJ2-6, the V gene TRBV19; D ambiguous. This CDR3 is built from 15 residues. Trimming took 3 bases from V and 0 from J, leaving 6 bases between them. Germline values: CDR1 LNHDA, CDR2 SQIVND (reference sequence).

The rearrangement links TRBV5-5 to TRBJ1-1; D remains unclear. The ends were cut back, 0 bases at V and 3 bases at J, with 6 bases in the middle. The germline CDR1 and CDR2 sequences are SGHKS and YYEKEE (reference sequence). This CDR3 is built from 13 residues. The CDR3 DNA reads TGTGCCAGCAGCTTGGTGGCGGACACTGAAGCTTTCTTT. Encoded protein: CASSLVADTEAFF.

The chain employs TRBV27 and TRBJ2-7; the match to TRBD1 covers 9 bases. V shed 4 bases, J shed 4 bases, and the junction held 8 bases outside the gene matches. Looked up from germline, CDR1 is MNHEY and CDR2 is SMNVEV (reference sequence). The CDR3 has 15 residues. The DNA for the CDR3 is TGTGCCAGCAGTTCGACTGGGACAGGGCTGTACGAGCAGTACTTC. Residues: CASSSTGTGLYEQYF.

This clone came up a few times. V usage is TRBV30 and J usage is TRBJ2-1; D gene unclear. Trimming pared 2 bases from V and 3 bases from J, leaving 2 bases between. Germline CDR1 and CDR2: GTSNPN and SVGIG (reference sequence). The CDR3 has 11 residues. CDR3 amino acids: CAWSLYNEQFF. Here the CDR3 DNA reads TGTGCCTGGAGTCTCTACAATGAGCAGTTCTTC.

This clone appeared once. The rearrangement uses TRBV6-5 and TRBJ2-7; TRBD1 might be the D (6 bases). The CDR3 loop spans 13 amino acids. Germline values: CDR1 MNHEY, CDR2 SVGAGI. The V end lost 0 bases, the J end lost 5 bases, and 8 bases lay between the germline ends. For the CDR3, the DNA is TGTGCCAGCAGTTACTCGAACAGGGACGAGCAGTACTTC. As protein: CASSYSNRDEQYF.

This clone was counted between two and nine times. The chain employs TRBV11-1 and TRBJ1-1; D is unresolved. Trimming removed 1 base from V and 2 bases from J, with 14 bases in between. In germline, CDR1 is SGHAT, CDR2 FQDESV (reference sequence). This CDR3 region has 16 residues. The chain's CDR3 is CASSLVGAESNTEAFF. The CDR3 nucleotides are TGTGCCAGCAGCTTAGTGGGAGCGGAATCCAACACTGAAGCTTTCTTT.

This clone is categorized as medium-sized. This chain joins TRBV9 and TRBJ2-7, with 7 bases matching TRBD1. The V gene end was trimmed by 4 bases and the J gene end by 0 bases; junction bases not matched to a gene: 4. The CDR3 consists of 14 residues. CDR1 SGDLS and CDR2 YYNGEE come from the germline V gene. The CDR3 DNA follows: TGTGCCAGCAGCCTCGGGACAGACTCCTACGAGCAGTACTTC. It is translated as CASSLGTDSYEQYF.

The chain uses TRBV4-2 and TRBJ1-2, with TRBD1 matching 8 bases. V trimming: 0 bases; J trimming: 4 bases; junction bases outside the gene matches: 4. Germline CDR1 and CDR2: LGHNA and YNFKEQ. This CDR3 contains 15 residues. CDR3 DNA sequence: TGTGCCAGCAGCCAAGAGGGACAGGACGGCTATGGCTACACCTTC. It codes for CASSQEGQDGYGYTF.

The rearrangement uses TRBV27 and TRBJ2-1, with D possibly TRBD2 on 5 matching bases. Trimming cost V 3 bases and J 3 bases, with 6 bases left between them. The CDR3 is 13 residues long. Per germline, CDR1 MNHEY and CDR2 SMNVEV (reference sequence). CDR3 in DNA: TGTGCCAGCAGTTTTGGGAGCTACAATGAGCAGTTCTTC. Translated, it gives CASSFGSYNEQFF.

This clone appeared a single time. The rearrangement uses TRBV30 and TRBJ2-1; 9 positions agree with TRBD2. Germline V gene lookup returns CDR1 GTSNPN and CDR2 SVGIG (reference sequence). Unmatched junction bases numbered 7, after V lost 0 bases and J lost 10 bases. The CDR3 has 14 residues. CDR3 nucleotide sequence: TGTGCCTGGAGTGTAACGGGACTAGCCGACGAGCAGTTCTTC. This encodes CAWSVTGLADEQFF. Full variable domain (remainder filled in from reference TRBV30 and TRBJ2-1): SQTIHQWPATLVQPVGSPLSLECTVEGTSNPNLYWYRQAAGRGLQLLFYSVGIGQISSEVPQNLSASRPQDRQFILSSKKLLLSDSGFYLCAWSVTGLADEQFFGPGTRLTVL.